Listed here are 22 T cell receptor beta chains from one sample, sequenced in a study of blood T cells in healthy people across ages (dated by TCRdb to the mid-2010s). Library generation was performed with 5' RACE. These reads were obtained on an Illumina HiSeq 2500. A second PCR of roughly 7 to 11 cycles was performed with a sample-barcoded 5' primer and a J-beta primer mix. TCRdb reworked the public reads: Q25 trimming with fastp, MiXCR clone assembly, productive beta chains retained. Identical CDR3 proteins give one entry, which carries the most common genes and DNA. Within this sample are more than 500,000 distinct CDR3 sequences, with approximately 25% of them counted one time only. About a fifth of the sample rests with the top ten. Source material: blood. All receptors derive from a woman aged 70-85 years in good health.

The chain uses TRBV21-1 and TRBJ1-1; the table's D call, TRBD1, was not checked against the DNA. TRBV21-1 is marked as a pseudogene. The CDR3 covers 10 residues. CDR3 protein: CASSAGGTFF. The CDR3 DNA sequence: TGTGCCAGCAGCGCAGGGGGGACTTTCTTT.

The V call is TRBV7-3, the J call TRBJ1-1; no definite D call. This CDR3 contains 14 residues. Germline CDR1 SGHTA, CDR2 FQGTGA. The V gene lost 5 bases and the J gene lost 6 bases, with 16 bases spanning the gap. CDR3 coding DNA: TGTGCCAGCAGCCCCGGACGGAGGACCGCTGAAGCTTTCTTT. Translating it yields CASSPGRRTAEAFF.

The CDR3 bases are TGCAGCGTTGGAAAGGGGGCGGATGGTGAAAAACTGTTTTTT. Its protein is CSVGKGADGEKLFF. The rearrangement uses TRBV29-1 and TRBJ1-4; TRBD1 aligns across 7 bases. The CDR3 length is 14 residues. V dropped 4 bases and J dropped 7; count of bases not matched to a gene: 9. Germline lookup yields CDR1 SQVTM and CDR2 ANQGSEA.

The V and J genes are TRBV5-1 and TRBJ2-2; no reliable D call. The germline V gene has CDR1 SGHRS and CDR2 YFSETQ. V lost 0 bases to trimming and J lost 2 bases, with 11 bases between them. The CDR3 covers 16 residues. The CDR3 loop is CASSLESIGNTGELFF. The CDR3 nucleotides are TGCGCCAGCAGCTTGGAGTCCATCGGCAACACCGGGGAGCTGTTTTTT.

The chain is built from TRBV29-1 and TRBJ2-3; TRBD1 matches 7 bases. The V gene's germline CDR1 is SQVTM and CDR2 ANQGSEA. The CDR3 consists of 14 residues. With 4 bases clipped from V and 5 bases from J, the junction kept 9 bases outside the gene matches. CDR3 loop: CSVVEGAGGDTQYF. DNA of the CDR3: TGCAGCGTTGTTGAGGGGGCGGGCGGAGATACGCAGTATTTT.

CDR3 nucleotide sequence: TGTGCCAGTGGGGGGCGGACACCACTTTCTAACTATGGCTACACCTTC. Protein sequence: CASGGRTPLSNYGYTF. The chain combines TRBV12-3 or TRBV12-4 with TRBJ1-2; possible D gene TRBD1, 6 bases. Deletions cut 9 bases from V and 0 bases from J, with 20 bases between. The length of the CDR3 is 16 residues.

This clonotype was observed a single time. The genes are TRBV11-2 and TRBJ2-1; possible D gene TRBD1, 5 bases. Trimming shortened V by 5 bases and J by 6 bases, and 17 bases separated the two germline ends. The CDR3 contains 15 residues. Germline-derived CDR1 and CDR2 are SGHAT and FQNNGV. The CDR3 loop is CASSTQATIGNEQFF. CDR3 in DNA: TGTGCCAGCAGCACACAGGCGACAATTGGCAATGAGCAGTTCTTC. Full variable domain (remainder filled in from reference TRBV11-2 and TRBJ2-1): EAGVAQSPRYKIIEKRQSVAFWCNPISGHATLYWYQQILGQGPKLLIQFQNNGVVDDSQLPKDRFSAERLKGVDSTLKIQPAKLEDSAVYLCASSTQATIGNEQFFGPGTRLTVL.

The V call is TRBV6-6, the J call TRBJ1-1; TRBD1 matches at 8 bases. Germline lookup yields CDR1 MNHNY and CDR2 SVGAGI (reference sequence). With 4 bases clipped from V and 4 bases from J, the junction kept 8 bases outside the gene matches. CDR3 length: 15 amino acids. Written as DNA, the CDR3 is TGTGCCAGCAGTTCGTCAGGGGGCCGGGGCACTGAAGCTTTCTTT. Residues: CASSSSGGRGTEAFF.

This clonotype was observed once. V is TRBV6-2 or TRBV6-3 and J is TRBJ2-5; D is undetermined. Germline values: CDR1 MNHEY, CDR2 SVGEGT. The CDR3 extends over 13 amino acids. V dropped 2 bases and J dropped 5 bases, with 9 bases sitting between them. This chain's CDR3 is CASSYRFTETQYF. The DNA of the CDR3 is TGTGCCAGCAGTTACCGTTTTACTGAGACCCAGTACTTC.

J is TRBJ1-1 and V is TRBV9; TRBD1 might be the D (6 bases). V dropped 3 bases and J dropped 1 base, with 16 bases sitting between them. The CDR3 runs 16 residues. Germline V CDR1 and CDR2: SGDLS, YYNGEE. CDR3 in DNA: TGTGCCAGCAGCGCAAGTCACAGGGCCCAGAACACTGAAGCTTTCTTT. Amino acids: CASSASHRAQNTEAFF.

The J gene is TRBJ1-6, the V gene TRBV20-1; no clear D. V was clipped by 3 bases and J by 7 bases, with 10 bases between them. The CDR3 covers 13 residues. Germline lookup yields CDR1 DFQATT and CDR2 SNEGSKA (reference sequence). CDR3: CSARLTANSPLHF. For the CDR3, the DNA is TGCAGTGCTAGGCTCACCGCGAATTCACCCCTCCACTTT.

This clonotype showed up just a few times. The chain is built from TRBV3-1 and TRBJ1-5; D not certain. The CDR3 is 12 residues long. The V gene lost 8 bases and the J gene lost 1 base, with 6 bases spanning the gap. The germline gives CDR1 LGHDT, CDR2 YNNKEL (reference sequence). For the CDR3, the DNA is TGTGCCAGCGGCAGCAGCAATCAGCCCCAGCATTTT. Translation gives CASGSSNQPQHF.

This clonotype was seen a few times. The rearrangement uses TRBV11-2 and TRBJ2-5; 9 positions agree with TRBD2. The end of the DNA fits TRBJ2-1 better, so the J call may be wrong. The germline V gene has CDR1 SGHAT and CDR2 FQNNGV. This CDR3 is built from 15 residues. CDR3: CASSLEWAGGNEQFF. The CDR3 DNA reads as TGTGCCAGCAGCTTAGAATGGGCGGGGGGGAATGAGCAGTTCTTC.

The genes are TRBV7-2 and TRBJ2-5; 13 bases are a match to TRBD2. With the DNA end fitting TRBJ2-1 better, the J assignment may be wrong. This CDR3 has 17 residues. Germline CDR1 and CDR2: SGHTA and FQGNSA. The CDR3 protein is CASSVKTSGGFLNEQFF. CDR3 DNA sequence: TGTGCCAGCAGCGTCAAGACTAGCGGGGGGTTCCTAAATGAGCAGTTCTTC.

V and J are TRBV4-3 and TRBJ2-5; 13 nucleotides line up with TRBD2. V lost 1 base to trimming and J lost 5 bases; unmatched junction nucleotides: 13. This CDR3 spans 19 amino acids. The germline CDR1 and CDR2 sequences are LGHNA and YSLEER. The CDR3 loop reads CASSQALLAGGRVGETQYF. The CDR3 bases are TGCGCCAGCAGCCAAGCACTACTAGCGGGGGGGCGCGTCGGGGAGACCCAGTACTTC.

This chain links TRBV7-2 with TRBJ2-1, with D perhaps given as TRBD1 or TRBD2 (5 bases each). This CDR3 region has 14 residues. Deletions cut 3 bases from V and 10 bases from J, with 16 bases between. Germline V gene sequence: CDR1 SGHTA, CDR2 FQGNSA. For the CDR3, the DNA is TGTGCCAGCAGCTTCACCCGAGGGACGCTGGAGCAGTTCTTC. This encodes CASSFTRGTLEQFF.

V gene TRBV5-1 combines with J gene TRBJ2-1, with TRBD2 matching over 10 bases. CDR1 and CDR2 from the germline V gene are SGHRS and YFSETQ. The CDR3 is 16 residues long. The ends lost 1 base at V and 1 base at J; junction bases unmatched: 2. The CDR3 loop is CASSLLAGESYNEQFF. DNA of the CDR3: TGCGCCAGCAGCTTGCTAGCGGGGGAGTCCTACAATGAGCAGTTCTTC.

The chain uses TRBV7-8 and TRBJ1-1; D is perhaps TRBD1 (6 bases). V gave up 7 bases and J gave up 4 bases, with 13 bases separating them. The germline CDR1 and CDR2 sequences are SGHVS and FQNEAQ. CDR3 length: 13 amino acids. CDR3 DNA: TGTGCCAGCACCAGGGGTTTGGGCACTGAAGCTTTCTTT. It yields the protein CASTRGLGTEAFF.

The rearrangement uses TRBV7-2 and TRBJ1-4; perhaps TRBD1 as D (5 bases). CDR3 length: 13 residues. Germline CDR1 is SGHTA and CDR2 is FQGNSA. Trimming pared 0 bases from V and 6 bases from J, leaving 5 bases between. Here the CDR3 reads CASSLAQDEKLFF. CDR3 coding DNA: TGTGCCAGCAGCTTAGCACAGGATGAAAAACTGTTTTTT.

J is TRBJ2-5 and V is TRBV5-1; D is perhaps TRBD1 (6 bases). The CDR3 sequence is 15 residues long. Germline V gene sequence: CDR1 SGHRS, CDR2 YFSETQ. The germline V and J ends were trimmed by 0 bases and 4 bases, with 13 bases remaining between them. The CDR3 here is CASSLEGTPIETQYF. In DNA, the CDR3 is TGCGCCAGCAGCTTGGAGGGGACACCTATAGAGACCCAGTACTTC.

The rearrangement joins TRBV24-1 to TRBJ2-1; D uncertain. This CDR3 spans 13 amino acids. Germline values: CDR1 KGHDR, CDR2 SFDVKD. V lost 10 bases and J 0 bases, leaving 9 bases between the germline ends. CDR3 coding DNA: TGTGCCACGGGCGGTAGCTCCTACAATGAGCAGTTCTTC. Its protein product is CATGGSSYNEQFF.

This clonotype was seen more than once but under ten times. The chain carries TRBV7-2 and TRBJ1-3; D not resolved. The V end lost 5 bases, the J end lost 2 bases, and 13 bases lay between the germline ends. The germline V gene has CDR1 SGHTA and CDR2 FQGNSA. This CDR3 has 15 residues. The CDR3 nucleotides are TGTGCCAGCAGCCTGTTGGGAAACGCTGGAAACACCATATATTTT. Translation gives CASSLLGNAGNTIYF.